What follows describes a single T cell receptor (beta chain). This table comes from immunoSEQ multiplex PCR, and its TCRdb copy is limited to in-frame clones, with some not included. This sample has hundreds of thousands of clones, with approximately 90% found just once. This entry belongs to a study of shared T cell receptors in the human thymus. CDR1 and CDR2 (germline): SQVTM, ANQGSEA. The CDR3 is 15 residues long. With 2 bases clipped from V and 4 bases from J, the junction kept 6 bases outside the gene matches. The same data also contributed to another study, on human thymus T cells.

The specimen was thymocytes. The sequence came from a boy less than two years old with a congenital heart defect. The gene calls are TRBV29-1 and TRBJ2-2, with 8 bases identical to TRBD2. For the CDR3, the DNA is TGCAGCGTTGAAAGAGGGCGGGGGGCCACCGGGGAGCTGTTTTTT. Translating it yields CSVERGRGATGELFF.